This TCR beta chain was documented in a study of cytomegalovirus exposure and HLA in healthy donors. PCR involved 60 Vbeta and 13 Jbeta primers. Profiled with immunoSEQ multiplex PCR; TCRdb holds only in-frame clones, not every one. This table holds about 130,000 clones, about 80% found once. The germline CDR1 and CDR2 sequences are SGHDT and YYEEEE. The CDR3 has 16 amino acids. The V and J ends lost 2 bases and 7 bases respectively, with 22 bases between them. General observations from the study: With later analysis, a missense DCLRE1C variant became linked to TCR beta V- and J-gene trimming. Specific recognition of CMV antigens was confirmed in vitro for three chains (all CMV-associated). The study carried out a later analysis of TCR beta sequences. It associated some 17,000 of them with specific HLA alleles at a false discovery rate of 0.05. Some V segments (TRBV6-2 and TRBV6-3 among them) were excluded as indistinguishable.

A remark on this clone: Its antigen is as yet unknown.

The sample taken for sequencing was PBMCs. The TCR comes from a woman aged 35 to 49 in good health and CMV-seronegative. The rearrangement joins TRBV5-6 to TRBJ2-7; maybe TRBD1 (7 bases). CDR3 loop: CASSFIRAGGYEEQYF. The DNA for the CDR3 is TGTGCCAGCAGCTTTATAAGGGCAGGGGGGTATGAAGAGCAGTACTTC.